A single sample is the source of the 15 T cell receptor beta chains below, sequenced in a study of T cell changes during pregnancy in multiple sclerosis. The table came from immunoSEQ multiplex PCR; TCRdb's copy has only in-frame clones and leaves some out. The sample comprises 45,000 to 50,000 clones, around nine tenths of which are singletons, and approximately 0.4% rests with the top ten. This specimen consisted of CD4+ T cells from peripheral blood mononuclear cells, obtained in the second trimester of pregnancy. These receptors were obtained from a female donor in good health, enrolled as a control in a pregnancy study.

V is TRBV19 and J is TRBJ2-7; the D gene is possibly TRBD2 (6 bases). V gave up 5 bases and J gave up 6 bases, with 14 bases separating them. CDR1 and CDR2 from the germline V gene are LNHDA and SQIVND (reference sequence). The CDR3 has 13 amino acids. CDR3 loop: CASSAEGSREQYF. CDR3 nucleotides: TGTGCCAGTAGTGCGGAGGGATCCCGCGAGCAGTACTTC.

The rearrangement uses TRBV30 and TRBJ1-6; D perhaps matches TRBD1 (6 bases). CDR3 length: 14 amino acids. V was trimmed by 1 base and J by 4 bases, leaving 8 bases between them. From germline, CDR1 is GTSNPN and CDR2 SVGIG (reference sequence). CDR3 protein: CAWSERGYNSPLHF. CDR3 DNA sequence: TGTGCCTGGAGTGAGAGGGGGTATAATTCACCCCTCCACTTT.

This sequence joins TRBV7-6 and TRBJ1-2; no reliable D call. CDR1 and CDR2 from the germline V gene are SGHVS and FNYEAQ. Trimming left V 5 bases short and J 5 bases short, with 12 bases between. The CDR3 extends over 13 amino acids. CDR3 region: CASSPGVAYGYTF. The CDR3 nucleotides are TGTGCCAGCAGCCCCGGGGTCGCGTATGGCTACACCTTC.

CDR3 protein: CASSLGAGPSYEQYF. DNA of the CDR3: TGTGCCAGCAGCTTAGGGGCAGGCCCGTCCTACGAGCAGTACTTC. The chain uses TRBV7-2 and TRBJ2-7; D is unclear. Germline V gene data show CDR1 as SGHTA and CDR2 as FQGNSA. CDR3 size: 15 residues. Trimming removed 1 base from V and 1 base from J, with 11 bases in between.

The gene calls are TRBV19 and TRBJ2-2; TRBD2 aligns across 13 bases. The CDR3 consists of 17 residues. Losses at the gene ends were 7 bases for V and 0 bases for J; bases not matched to a gene: 5. Germline V CDR1 and CDR2: LNHDA, SQIVND (reference sequence). In DNA form, the CDR3 reads TGTGCCAGTAAAGGACTAGCGGGGGTTTCGAACACCGGGGAGCTGTTTTTT. This translates into CASKGLAGVSNTGELFF.

The chain recombines TRBV9 with TRBJ2-7; tentative D call: TRBD1 (6 bases). The CDR3 sequence is 14 residues long. CDR1 SGDLS and CDR2 YYNGEE come from the germline V gene. V was trimmed by 4 bases and J by 9 bases, leaving 20 bases between them. CDR3 sequence reads: CASSPIGSGVVQYF. For the CDR3, the DNA is TGTGCCAGCAGCCCCATCGGGTCAGGGGTCGTGCAGTACTTC.

The genes are TRBV6-5 and TRBJ2-1, with 11 nucleotides matching TRBD2. J was trimmed by 10 bases and V by 5 bases; bases with no gene match: 7. This CDR3 region has 14 residues. The germline V gene encodes CDR1 MNHEY and CDR2 SVGAGI. CDR3 coding DNA: TGTGCCAGCAGTCCGGGACTAGCGGTTCGAGAGCAGTTCTTC. Translating gives CASSPGLAVREQFF.

The chain is built from TRBV27 and TRBJ2-7, with 13 bases fitting TRBD2. The CDR3 is 17 amino acids. The V segment lost 6 bases and the J segment 6 bases; nucleotides outside the gene matches: 14. Per germline, CDR1 MNHEY and CDR2 SMNVEV (reference sequence). CDR3 sequence reads: CASSLTSGTSGVFEQYF. The CDR3 DNA sequence: TGTGCCAGCAGCTTGACTTCCGGGACTAGCGGGGTATTCGAGCAGTACTTC.

The chain links TRBV5-4 to TRBJ1-2, with D possibly matching TRBD1 (6 bases). From germline, CDR1 is SGHNT and CDR2 YYREEE (reference sequence). The CDR3 length is 14 residues. Trimming took off 0 bases at V and 3 bases at J, with 9 bases between the two ends. In DNA, the CDR3 is TGTGCCAGCAGCTTGGTGGGGGCCCACTATGGCTACACCTTC. This gives the protein CASSLVGAHYGYTF.

This chain joins TRBV6-5 and TRBJ1-2; 7 bases map to TRBD1. Unmatched junction bases numbered 3, after V lost 0 bases and J lost 2 bases. Germline CDR1 MNHEY, CDR2 SVGAGI. The CDR3 loop spans 15 amino acids. CDR3 amino acids: CASSYSAGGNYGYTF. The CDR3 DNA reads TGTGCCAGCAGTTACTCGGCAGGGGGGAACTATGGCTACACCTTC.

The V call is TRBV19, the J call TRBJ1-6, with D possibly matching TRBD1 (6 bases). This CDR3 is 16 amino acids long. The ends were cut back, 8 bases at V and 2 bases at J, with 16 bases in the middle. Germline V gene data show CDR1 as LNHDA and CDR2 as SQIVND (reference sequence). DNA of the CDR3: TGTGCCAGTTGCTTAACAGGGATCACCTATAATTCACCCCTCCACTTT. Translating it yields CASCLTGITYNSPLHF.

The V call is TRBV2, the J call TRBJ1-5; D might be TRBD1 (6 bases). The V gene's germline CDR1 is SNHLY and CDR2 FYNNEI. The CDR3 has 14 residues. Trimming left V 7 bases short and J 7 bases short, with 17 bases between. The CDR3 nucleotides read TGTGCCAGCAACGAAAACAGGGAAGGACAGCCCCAGCATTTT. Translated: CASNENREGQPQHF.

V is TRBV7-9 and J is TRBJ2-5; TRBD2 agrees at 14 bases. Germline V lookup: CDR1 SEHNR, CDR2 FQNEAQ (reference sequence). The CDR3 is 16 amino acids. V shed 5 bases, J shed 5 bases, and the junction held 7 bases outside the gene matches. CDR3 nucleotide sequence: TGTGCCAGCAGCCCGGGACTAGCGGGGGCTAGGGAGACCCAGTACTTC. It specifies CASSPGLAGARETQYF.

The V and J genes are TRBV30 and TRBJ1-2; tentatively, D is TRBD1 (6 bases). The ends were cut back, 5 bases at V and 0 bases at J, with 10 bases in the middle. CDR3 length: 13 residues. The germline V gene encodes CDR1 GTSNPN and CDR2 SVGIG (reference sequence). The CDR3 DNA reads TGTGCCTGGGACAGGAAACCTAACTATGGCTACACCTTC. Protein: CAWDRKPNYGYTF.

CDR3 nucleotide sequence: TGTGCCAGCGGGGCGGGACAGACCACTAACTATGGCTACACCTTC. Its protein product is CASGAGQTTNYGYTF. This chain uses TRBV2 with TRBJ1-2; TRBD1 matches at 7 bases. J was trimmed by 0 bases and V by 8 bases; bases with no gene match: 9. The CDR3 is 15 residues long. Germline V gene sequence: CDR1 SNHLY, CDR2 FYNNEI.